What follows describes a single T cell receptor (beta chain). Its antigen is undetermined. The sample is drawn from a study of CD8+CD57+ T cells in acquired aplastic anemia. Turning to the study itself: When averaged, DNA from sorted CD4+ and CD8+ cells came to 3 to 3.5 ug. Notes on the study in general: Common to patients and controls were twenty-nine CD8+ CDR3 sequences.

It was genomic DNA that served as the template for profiling TCR beta VDJ and CDR3. TCRdb itself ran the reads through MiXCR, one entry per CDR3 protein. The sample includes about 180,000 distinct CDR3 sequences, about half seen only once; the top ten take under 3.5%. The CDR3 totals 15 residues. V lost 3 bases and J lost 7; bases outside the gene matches: 9. Per the germline V gene, CDR1 is DFQATT and CDR2 is SNEGSKA (reference sequence). This rearrangement joins TRBV20-1 to TRBJ1-6; 7 bases align to TRBD1. The sequence came from a human donor in good health. The sequenced material came from sorted CD4+, CD8+, or CD8+CD57+ T cells (not recorded which) from PBMCs. As DNA, the CDR3 is TGCAGTGCTAGGAGGGTGACAGGGAAGAATTCACCCCTCCACTTT. The encoded protein is CSARRVTGKNSPLHF.